Below, one TCR beta chain is given with its context. Antigen unknown. The PCR was carried out with 60 Vbeta primers and 13 Jbeta primers. Clones were sequenced by immunoSEQ multiplex PCR, and TCRdb holds only the in-frame ones, with some missing. The sample shows 150,000 to 200,000 clones, over 80% of them seen only once. As for the donors, each was a healthy bone marrow donor. These data originate in a study of cytomegalovirus exposure and HLA in healthy donors. Study context: As released early, the data held around 80 million unique TCRs from HLA-typed donors.

Findings of the study overall: Using a false discovery rate of 0.05, a later analysis showed that 16,951 TCR beta sequences were associated with HLA alleles. For most TCR beta V segments, an earlier analysis put the productive rate at about 90% or about 30% of the time.

This CDR3 comprises 16 residues. Germline assignment: CDR1 SEHNR and CDR2 FQNEAQ (reference sequence). Trimming left V 2 bases short and J 8 bases short, with 16 bases between. The sequenced sample was PBMCs. The chain has TRBV7-9 and TRBJ1-6; D possibly corresponds to TRBD1 (5 bases). The TCR was taken from a man in his forties or fifties in good health and CMV-seropositive. The CDR3 nucleotides are TGTGCCAGCAGCTTATTGGGAGGGGAGGAGGATTCACCCCTCCACTTT. This encodes CASSLLGGEEDSPLHF.